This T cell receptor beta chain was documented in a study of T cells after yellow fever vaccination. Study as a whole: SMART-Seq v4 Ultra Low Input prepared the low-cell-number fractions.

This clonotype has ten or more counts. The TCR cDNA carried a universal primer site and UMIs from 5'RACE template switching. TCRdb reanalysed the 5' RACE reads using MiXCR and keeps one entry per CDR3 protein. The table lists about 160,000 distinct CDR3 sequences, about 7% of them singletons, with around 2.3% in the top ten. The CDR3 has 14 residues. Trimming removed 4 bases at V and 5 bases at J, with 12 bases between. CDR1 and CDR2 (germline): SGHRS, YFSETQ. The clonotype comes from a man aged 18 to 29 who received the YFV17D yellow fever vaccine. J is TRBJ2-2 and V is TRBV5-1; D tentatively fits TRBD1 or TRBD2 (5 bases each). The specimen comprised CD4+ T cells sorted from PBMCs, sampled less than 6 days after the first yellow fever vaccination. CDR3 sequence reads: CASSEPGRTGELFF. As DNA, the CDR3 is TGCGCCAGCAGCGAACCGGGGCGAACCGGGGAGCTGTTTTTT.